These 27 T cell receptor beta chains were all obtained from the same sample, sequenced in a study of shared clonotypes between healthy human individuals. Generated by immunoSEQ multiplex PCR, the TCRdb table keeps only in-frame clones and is missing some. The profile shows about 980,000 clones, over 75% of them singletons. Sequences were obtained from memory CD4+ T cells sorted from blood. Subset specified: CD45RA-negative fraction. The source is a man between 18 and 29 years old in good health.

The chain has TRBV5-1 and TRBJ1-1; 9 positions agree with TRBD1. V was pared by 4 bases and J by 8 bases, with 6 bases of the junction left unmatched. The CDR3 runs to 13 residues. CDR1 is SGHRS and CDR2 is YFSETQ in the germline V gene. CDR3 sequence reads: CASSMTGGREAFF. The CDR3 nucleotides read TGCGCCAGCAGCATGACAGGGGGTCGGGAAGCTTTCTTT.

The V and J genes are TRBV27 and TRBJ1-1; 9 bases align to TRBD1. The V gene end was trimmed by 4 bases and the J gene end by 3 bases; junction bases not matched to a gene: 18. The germline V gene encodes CDR1 MNHEY and CDR2 SMNVEV (reference sequence). This CDR3 has 19 residues. The DNA of the CDR3 is TGTGCCAGCAGTTCCAGTATGACAGGGGGTAGGGGGAAAGACACTGAAGCTTTCTTT. Residues: CASSSSMTGGRGKDTEAFF.

As to this clone: Other nucleotide sequences in the sample specify the same CDR3. V usage is TRBV5-1 and J usage is TRBJ2-3; D is perhaps TRBD2 (6 bases). The CDR3 runs to 13 residues. V dropped 2 bases and J dropped 5 bases, with 9 bases sitting between them. CDR1 and CDR2 from the germline V gene are SGHRS and YFSETQ. DNA for the CDR3: TGCGCCAGCAGCTTTGGCGGGGAAGATACGCAGTATTTT. The encoded protein is CASSFGGEDTQYF.

The chain is built from TRBV14 and TRBJ2-1, with 9 bases fitting TRBD2. Per germline, CDR1 SGHDN and CDR2 FVKESK. The CDR3 is 15 residues long. The V segment lost 4 bases and the J segment 4 bases; nucleotides outside the gene matches: 5. The CDR3 here is CASSLGTSRYNEQFF. CDR3 sequence (DNA): TGTGCCAGCAGCCTAGGGACTAGCAGATACAATGAGCAGTTCTTC.

This chain uses TRBV29-1 with TRBJ2-7; 7 bases fit TRBD1. Losses at the gene ends were 6 bases for V and 6 bases for J; bases not matched to a gene: 14. Germline V gene sequence: CDR1 SQVTM, CDR2 ANQGSEA. The CDR3 has 14 residues. CDR3 loop: CSVGSETGPSEQYF. CDR3 DNA: TGCAGCGTGGGTAGCGAGACAGGGCCTTCCGAGCAGTACTTC.

Turning to this clone: The same CDR3 is also encoded by other DNA sequences in this sample. The chain couples TRBV7-3 to TRBJ2-2; D might be TRBD1 or TRBD2, each matching 5 bases. The CDR3 covers 15 residues. CDR1 and CDR2 (germline): SGHTA, FQGTGA. Trimming took 4 bases from V and 1 from J, leaving 10 bases between them. Here the CDR3 reads CASSSGPGNTGELFF. The CDR3 DNA is TGTGCCAGCAGCTCGGGGCCGGGGAACACCGGGGAGCTGTTTTTT.

With respect to this clone: The same CDR3 can be traced to other DNA sequences in this sample. The chain recombines TRBV7-9 with TRBJ2-3; 8 nucleotides line up with TRBD1. The CDR3 runs 13 residues. J lost 3 bases, V lost 7 bases, and 3 bases had no gene match. Germline V gene sequence: CDR1 SEHNR, CDR2 FQNEAQ (reference sequence). CDR3 bases: TGTGCCAGCACACGACAGGGGACAGATACGCAGTATTTT. It yields the protein CASTRQGTDTQYF.

This sequence joins TRBV27 and TRBJ2-7, with a possible D match to TRBD2 (5 bases). The germline CDR1 and CDR2 sequences are MNHEY and SMNVEV (reference sequence). This CDR3 region has 15 residues. Between the trimmed V and J ends, which lost 0 bases and 2 bases, there was a span of 11 bases. CDR3 region: CASSLSTTRPYEQYF. Here the CDR3 DNA reads TGTGCCAGCAGTTTATCGACTACCAGACCCTACGAGCAGTACTTC.

The J gene is TRBJ2-1, the V gene TRBV6-6; 9 bases map to TRBD1. The V and J ends lost 7 bases and 7 bases, in that order; junction bases with no gene match: 8. CDR1 MNHNY and CDR2 SVGAGI come from the germline V gene (reference sequence). This CDR3 region has 14 residues. The CDR3: CASNRQGVGNEQFF. DNA for the CDR3: TGTGCCAGCAACAGACAGGGGGTGGGGAATGAGCAGTTCTTC.

The genes are TRBV4-3 and TRBJ2-2, with 7 bases matching TRBD2. The CDR3 sequence is 19 residues long. Germline V gene lookup returns CDR1 LGHNA and CDR2 YSLEER. With 0 bases clipped from V and 0 bases from J, the junction kept 10 bases outside the gene matches. The CDR3 sequence: CASSQDPLAANTNTGELFF. The CDR3 DNA is TGCGCCAGCAGCCAAGATCCCCTAGCGGCAAATACGAACACCGGGGAGCTGTTTTTT.

This sequence joins TRBV28 and TRBJ2-7; D might be TRBD1 or TRBD2, each matching 5 bases. CDR3 length: 12 residues. The ends were cut back, 10 bases at V and 7 bases at J, with 17 bases in the middle. CDR1 and CDR2 (germline): MDHEN, SYDVKM. In nucleotides, the CDR3 is TGTGCCACTTGGGGACGAGGAAGAGAGCAGTACTTC. Its protein product is CATWGRGREQYF.

The V gene is TRBV28, the J gene TRBJ1-4; 9 nucleotides align to TRBD1. The J segment lost 6 bases and the V segment lost 10 bases, leaving 6 bases of the junction unmatched. Germline values: CDR1 MDHEN, CDR2 SYDVKM. This CDR3 has 13 residues. CDR3 coding DNA: TGTGCCACCGGGGGACAGGGCTATGAAAAACTGTTTTTT. Translated, it gives CATGGQGYEKLFF.

The V and J genes are TRBV7-2 and TRBJ2-3; TRBD2 is a possible D gene (6 bases). V gave up 5 bases and J gave up 2 bases, with 8 bases separating them. Germline V gene lookup returns CDR1 SGHTA and CDR2 FQGNSA. The CDR3 runs to 13 residues. This chain's CDR3 is CASSQGLTDTQYF. CDR3 in DNA: TGTGCCAGCAGCCAGGGACTCACAGATACGCAGTATTTT.

The J gene is TRBJ1-5, the V gene TRBV15, with 8 bases matching TRBD1. The trim removed 0 bases at V and 5 bases at J, leaving 3 bases unmatched. CDR1 LNHNV and CDR2 YYDKDF come from the germline V gene (reference sequence). The CDR3 consists of 15 residues. The CDR3 nucleotides are TGTGCCACCAGCAGAGATCCGACAGGGGATCAGCCCCAGCATTTT. Its translation is CATSRDPTGDQPQHF.

This clone was found a few times. CDR3 amino acids: CASNRNGELFF. CDR3 coding DNA: TGTGCCAGCAATCGTAACGGGGAGCTGTTTTTT. The chain is built from TRBV6-5 and TRBJ2-2; D is undetermined. CDR3 length: 11 residues. Trimming cost V 7 bases and J 7 bases, with 7 bases left between them. Germline CDR1 MNHEY, CDR2 SVGAGI.

In the case of this clone: The sample carries other DNA sequences with the same CDR3. The chain employs TRBV4-1 and TRBJ1-5; the D is unclear. CDR1 and CDR2 (germline): MGHRA, YSYEKL. Trimming took off 3 bases at V and 4 bases at J, with 4 bases between the two ends. The CDR3 length is 12 residues. The CDR3 DNA follows: TGCGCCAGCAGCCATTCAAATCAGCCCCAGCATTTT. This sequence encodes CASSHSNQPQHF.

This chain joins TRBV18 and TRBJ2-7; tentatively, D is TRBD1 or TRBD2 (5 bases each). The CDR3 extends over 12 amino acids. The germline V gene has CDR1 KGHSH and CDR2 LQKENI. Trimming removed 3 bases from V and 10 bases from J, with 13 bases in between. CDR3 in amino acids: CASSPLRDGQYF. The DNA for the CDR3 is TGTGCCAGCTCACCGCTCCGGGACGGACAGTACTTC.

This clone has only one observation. The identical CDR3 is also encoded by other nucleotide sequences in the sample. The V call is TRBV4-1, the J call TRBJ2-7; 9 bases are shared with TRBD1. This CDR3 has 14 residues. The germline V gene encodes CDR1 MGHRA and CDR2 YSYEKL. V lost 1 base and J lost 4; bases outside the gene matches: 2. The CDR3 protein is CASSQVDRGYEQYF. In DNA, the CDR3 is TGCGCCAGCAGCCAAGTGGACAGGGGTTACGAGCAGTACTTC.

Note on this clone: This may arise from a read error, as a much more abundant clone is one base away. At the DNA level, this CDR3 is encoded by other sequences in the same sample as well. V gene TRBV7-2 combines with J gene TRBJ2-5; D uncertain. The CDR3 contains 13 residues. V was cut by 1 base and J by 2 bases, with 5 bases left in between. From germline, CDR1 is SGHTA and CDR2 FQGNSA. CDR3 in amino acids: CASSLGLQETQYF. In DNA form, the CDR3 reads TGTGCCAGCAGCTTAGGACTGCAAGAGACCCAGTACTTC.

Concerning this clone itself: A read error is possible here, since a much larger clone lies one base away. Other DNA sequences from this sample encode an identical CDR3 as well. The rearrangement uses TRBV4-1 and TRBJ2-7; tentative D call: TRBD1 (6 bases). Germline CDR1 and CDR2: MGHRA and YSYEKL. The CDR3 totals 17 residues. CDR3 DNA: TGCGCCAGCAGCCAAGATCCGGGGCAGGGGTTATACTACGAACAGTACTTC. This encodes CASSQDPGQGLYYEQYF.

The CDR3 region has the DNA TGTGCCAGTAGTATAGATCCAATCAATGAGCAGTTCTTC. This codes for CASSIDPINEQFF. J is TRBJ2-1 and V is TRBV19; D is unclear. This CDR3 region has 13 residues. In germline, CDR1 is LNHDA, CDR2 SQIVND (reference sequence). V was trimmed by 0 bases and J by 6 bases, leaving 6 bases between them.

The chain uses TRBV7-2 and TRBJ2-7; D unclear. The CDR3 consists of 14 residues. Trimming took 1 base from V and 6 from J, leaving 13 bases between them. CDR1 is SGHTA and CDR2 is FQGNSA in the germline V gene. The CDR3 loop is CASSLGGSLTEQYF. For the CDR3, the DNA is TGTGCCAGCAGCTTAGGTGGGTCCCTAACCGAGCAGTACTTC. The full variable domain, in which reference TRBV7-2 and TRBJ2-7 provide the parts outside the CDR3, is GAGVSQSPSNKVTEKGKDVELRCDPISGHTALYWYRQSLGQGLEFLIYFQGNSAPDKSGLPSDRFSAERTGGSVSTLTIQRTQQEDSAVYLCASSLGGSLTEQYFGPGTRLTVT.

The genes are TRBV4-2 and TRBJ2-2; TRBD2 matches 8 bases. CDR1 is LGHNA, CDR2 YNFKEQ, per germline. V was pared by 0 bases and J by 4 bases, with 7 bases of the junction left unmatched. This CDR3 spans 17 amino acids. The DNA of the CDR3 is TGTGCCAGCAGCCAAGAGGGACTAGGCGGCCGCACCGGGGAGCTGTTTTTT. It codes for CASSQEGLGGRTGELFF.

The chain is built from TRBV5-4 and TRBJ2-3; no definite D call. Germline V CDR1 and CDR2: SGHNT, YYREEE (reference sequence). Trimming took off 0 bases at V and 2 bases at J, with 7 bases between the two ends. The CDR3 length is 14 residues. The CDR3 reads CASSLGTFTDTQYF. DNA of the CDR3: TGTGCCAGCAGCTTGGGGACCTTCACAGATACGCAGTATTTT.

CDR3 residues: CASSSPASGNTIYF. As DNA, the CDR3 is TGTGCCAGCAGTTCCCCAGCCTCTGGAAACACCATATATTTT. The J gene is TRBJ1-3, the V gene TRBV6-5; no definite D call. Trimming took 4 bases from V and 0 from J, leaving 7 bases between them. Germline V gene sequence: CDR1 MNHEY, CDR2 SVGAGI. The CDR3 spans 14 residues.

CDR3 sequence: CASSPGSQNTGELFF. CDR3 in DNA: TGCGCCAGCAGCCCCGGGTCCCAGAACACCGGGGAGCTGTTTTTT. The chain carries TRBV5-1 and TRBJ2-2; D unclear. The V end lost 4 bases, the J end lost 1 base, and 11 bases lay between the germline ends. CDR1 and CDR2 from the germline V gene are SGHRS and YFSETQ. The CDR3 spans 15 residues.

In this sample, this clone turned up once. The same CDR3 can be traced to other DNA sequences in this sample. This chain uses TRBV7-9 with TRBJ2-5; D may be TRBD2 (6 bases). There are 14 residues in the CDR3. Germline V gene lookup returns CDR1 SEHNR and CDR2 FQNEAQ (reference sequence). The V end was cut by 2 bases, the J end by 0 bases, with 7 bases between. The CDR3 bases are TGTGCCAGCAGCTTACGGGAGTACCAAGAGACCCAGTACTTC. This codes for CASSLREYQETQYF.